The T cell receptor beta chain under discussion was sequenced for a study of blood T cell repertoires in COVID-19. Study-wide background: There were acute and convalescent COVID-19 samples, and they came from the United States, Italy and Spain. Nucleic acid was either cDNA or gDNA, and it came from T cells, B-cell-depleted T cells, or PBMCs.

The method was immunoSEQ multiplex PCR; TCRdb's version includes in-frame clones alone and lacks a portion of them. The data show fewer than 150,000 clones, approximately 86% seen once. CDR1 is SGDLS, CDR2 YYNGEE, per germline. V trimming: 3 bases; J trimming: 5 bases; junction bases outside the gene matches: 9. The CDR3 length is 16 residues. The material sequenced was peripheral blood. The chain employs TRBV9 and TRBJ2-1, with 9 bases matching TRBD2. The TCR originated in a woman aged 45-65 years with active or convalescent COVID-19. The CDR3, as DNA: TGTGCCAGCAGCGCTAATAGCGGGAGCTACCACAATGAGCAGTTCTTC. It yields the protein CASSANSGSYHNEQFF.